This TCR beta chain was recovered during a study of cytomegalovirus exposure and HLA in healthy donors. Regarding this clone: Its antigen remains unidentified.

Whole-study results and caveats: Further analysis, carried out later, found HLA-associated TCR beta chains more clonally expanded than equally common other chains. Exclusion as indistinguishable affected some V segments, including TRBV6-2 and TRBV6-3. In vitro work confirmed that a few CMV-associated chains recognize CMV antigens. V- and J-gene trimming in TCR beta was tied to a missense DCLRE1C variant by an analysis performed later.

Researchers ran the PCR with 60 Vbeta and 13 Jbeta primers. Generated by immunoSEQ multiplex PCR, the TCRdb table keeps only in-frame clones and is missing some. The sample consists of 80,000 to 100,000 clones, 65% to 80% of them appearing once. This CDR3 comprises 12 residues. In germline, CDR1 is MDHEN, CDR2 SYDVKM. V lost 7 bases to trimming and J lost 6 bases, with 12 bases between them. The clonotype comes from a woman aged 18-35 years in good health and CMV-seropositive. Specimen: PBMCs. The chain has TRBV28 and TRBJ1-1; D is possibly TRBD1 (5 bases). The CDR3 here is CASTDEGAEAFF. The CDR3 DNA sequence: TGTGCCAGCACCGACGAAGGGGCTGAAGCTTTCTTT.